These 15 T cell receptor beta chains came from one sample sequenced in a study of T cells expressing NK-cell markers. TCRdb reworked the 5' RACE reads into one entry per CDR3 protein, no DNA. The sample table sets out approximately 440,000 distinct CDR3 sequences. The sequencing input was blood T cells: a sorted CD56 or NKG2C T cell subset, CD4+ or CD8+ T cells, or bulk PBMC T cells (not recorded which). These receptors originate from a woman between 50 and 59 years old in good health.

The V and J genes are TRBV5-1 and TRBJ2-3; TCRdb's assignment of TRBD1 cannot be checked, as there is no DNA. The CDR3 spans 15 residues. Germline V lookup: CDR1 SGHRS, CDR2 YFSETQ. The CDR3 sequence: CASNKAGITTDTQYF.

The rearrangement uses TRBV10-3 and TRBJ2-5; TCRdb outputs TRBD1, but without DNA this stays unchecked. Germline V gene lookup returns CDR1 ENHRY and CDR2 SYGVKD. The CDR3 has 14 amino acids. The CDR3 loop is CAISEAGPGETQYF.

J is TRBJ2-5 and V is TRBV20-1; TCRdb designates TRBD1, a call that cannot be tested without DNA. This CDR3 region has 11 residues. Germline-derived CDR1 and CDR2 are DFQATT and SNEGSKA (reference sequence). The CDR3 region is CSATRTGSQYF.

CDR3 amino acids: CASSFQGRAEKLFF. The genes are TRBV12-3 or TRBV12-4 and TRBJ1-4; absent DNA, TCRdb's TRBD1 call cannot be checked. This CDR3 is built from 14 residues.

This chain's CDR3 is CASSYDLKRATDTQYF. The J gene is TRBJ2-3, the V gene TRBV6-6; no DNA is available, so the TRBD2 call from TCRdb remains unchecked. Germline V lookup: CDR1 MNHNY, CDR2 SVGAGI (reference sequence). The CDR3 runs to 16 residues.

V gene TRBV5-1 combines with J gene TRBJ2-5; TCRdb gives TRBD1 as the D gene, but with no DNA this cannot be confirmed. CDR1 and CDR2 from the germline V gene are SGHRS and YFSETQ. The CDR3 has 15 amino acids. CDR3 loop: CASSLATGSSETQYF.

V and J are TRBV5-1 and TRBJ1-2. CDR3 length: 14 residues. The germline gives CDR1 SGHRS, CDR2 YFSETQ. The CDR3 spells CASRSVSFNYGYTF.

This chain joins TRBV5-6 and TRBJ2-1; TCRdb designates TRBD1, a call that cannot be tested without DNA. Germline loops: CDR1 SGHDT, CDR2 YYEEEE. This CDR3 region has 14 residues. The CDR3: CASSLRDEMGEQFF.

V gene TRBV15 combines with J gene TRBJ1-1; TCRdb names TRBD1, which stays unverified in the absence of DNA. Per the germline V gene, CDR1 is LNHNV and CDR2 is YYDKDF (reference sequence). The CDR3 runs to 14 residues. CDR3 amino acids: CATSFTGGGSEAFF.

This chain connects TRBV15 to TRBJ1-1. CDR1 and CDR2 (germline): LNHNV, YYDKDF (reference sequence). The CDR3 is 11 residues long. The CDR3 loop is CATSYNTEAFF.

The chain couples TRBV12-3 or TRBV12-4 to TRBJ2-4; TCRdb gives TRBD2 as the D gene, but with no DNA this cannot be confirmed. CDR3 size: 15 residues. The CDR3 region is CASRRAGGLGNIQYF.

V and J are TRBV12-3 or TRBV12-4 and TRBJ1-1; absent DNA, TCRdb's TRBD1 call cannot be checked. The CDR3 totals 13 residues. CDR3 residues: CASSLAGGLQAFF.

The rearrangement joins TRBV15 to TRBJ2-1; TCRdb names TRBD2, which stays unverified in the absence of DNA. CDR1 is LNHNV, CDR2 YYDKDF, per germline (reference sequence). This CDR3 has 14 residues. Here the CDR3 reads CATSRGTSGVEQFF.

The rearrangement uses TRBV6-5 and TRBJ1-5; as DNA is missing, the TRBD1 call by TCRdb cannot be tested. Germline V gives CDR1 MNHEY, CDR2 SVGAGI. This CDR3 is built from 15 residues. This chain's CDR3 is CASSRNRDSNQPQHF.

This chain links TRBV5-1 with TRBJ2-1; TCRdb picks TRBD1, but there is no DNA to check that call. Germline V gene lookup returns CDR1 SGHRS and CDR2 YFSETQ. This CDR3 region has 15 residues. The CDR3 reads CASSGGSHRWNEQFF.